One sample yielded the 21 T cell receptor beta chains listed below, sequenced in a study of identical twins. TCRdb independently ran MiXCR on the 5' RACE reads; one entry per CDR3 protein. The sample includes under 300,000 distinct CDR3 sequences, 11% to 15% of them seen just once. Sequencing was carried out using memory (CD45RO+) T cells sorted from blood. All receptors come from a woman aged 18-29 years in good health.

This clonotype was recorded a few times. The chain joins TRBV12-3 or TRBV12-4 to TRBJ1-5; possible D gene TRBD1, 6 bases. There are 15 residues in the CDR3. V lost 2 bases to trimming and J lost 3 bases, with 11 bases between them. CDR3 amino acids: CASSLNTGNNQPQHF. The DNA of the CDR3 is TGTGCCAGCAGTTTAAACACAGGGAACAATCAGCCCCAGCATTTT.

This clonotype was counted a few times. The chain combines TRBV7-9 with TRBJ2-4; D is possibly TRBD1 (7 bases). The CDR3 runs to 13 residues. Germline V gives CDR1 SEHNR, CDR2 FQNEAQ (reference sequence). Between the trimmed V and J ends, which lost 4 bases and 9 bases, there was a span of 13 bases. CDR3 protein: CASSSNRGGIQYF. The DNA of the CDR3 is TGTGCCAGCAGCTCCAACAGGGGAGGCATTCAGTACTTC.

This clonotype appeared a few times. This chain joins TRBV6-2 or TRBV6-3 and TRBJ2-6, with D possibly matching TRBD1 (5 bases). Trimming took 6 bases from V and 0 from J, leaving 12 bases between them. This CDR3 is 16 amino acids long. From germline, CDR1 is MNHEY and CDR2 SVGEGT. The CDR3 loop reads CASSRRQSSGANVLTF. CDR3 nucleotides: TGTGCCAGCAGCCGGAGACAGAGCTCTGGGGCCAACGTCCTGACTTTC.

This clonotype was observed a handful of times. This rearrangement joins TRBV20-1 to TRBJ2-3; D unclear. Germline CDR1 is DFQATT and CDR2 is SNEGSKA (reference sequence). Trimming took off 5 bases at V and 0 bases at J, with 9 bases between the two ends. The CDR3 totals 13 residues. The CDR3 region has the DNA TGCAGTGCTGACTCGAGTAGCACAGATACGCAGTATTTT. This encodes CSADSSSTDTQYF.

The V call is TRBV11-2, the J call TRBJ2-3; D not resolved. Trimming shortened V by 0 bases and J by 10 bases, and 14 bases separated the two germline ends. CDR1 is SGHAT, CDR2 FQNNGV, per germline. The CDR3 is 14 amino acids. The CDR3 bases are TGTGCCAGCAGCTTAGATCTGCGTGTGGCCTCGCAGTATTTT. Amino acids: CASSLDLRVASQYF. The variable domain in full, with the rest retrieved from reference TRBV11-2 and TRBJ2-3, is EAGVAQSPRYKIIEKRQSVAFWCNPISGHATLYWYQQILGQGPKLLIQFQNNGVVDDSQLPKDRFSAERLKGVDSTLKIQPAKLEDSAVYLCASSLDLRVASQYFGPGTRLTVL.

The CDR3: CAWDTLDEQYF. The CDR3 DNA sequence: TGTGCCTGGGACACGTTGGACGAGCAGTACTTC. The chain recombines TRBV30 with TRBJ2-7; D remains unclear. CDR3 length: 11 residues. CDR1 is GTSNPN, CDR2 SVGIG, per germline (reference sequence). Trimming left V 5 bases short and J 5 bases short, with 10 bases between.

The chain has TRBV30 and TRBJ2-1; 10 bases line up with TRBD1. The CDR3 consists of 15 residues. The germline CDR1 and CDR2 sequences are GTSNPN and SVGIG (reference sequence). The J segment lost 9 bases and the V segment lost 0 bases, leaving 8 bases of the junction unmatched. In DNA form, the CDR3 reads TGTGCCTGGAGTGTATGGGCGACAGGGGGCTCTGAGCAGTTCTTC. This encodes CAWSVWATGGSEQFF.

In its sample, this clonotype was seen many times. This chain joins TRBV15 and TRBJ1-4; 8 bases match TRBD1. CDR3 length equals 15 residues. V lost 1 base and J lost 7; bases outside the gene matches: 5. Germline assignment: CDR1 LNHNV and CDR2 YYDKDF (reference sequence). This CDR3 is CATSRGQGAVEKLFF. CDR3 nucleotides: TGTGCCACCAGCAGAGGTCAGGGGGCGGTTGAAAAACTGTTTTTT.

This chain connects TRBV7-2 to TRBJ1-1; D gene uncertain. Germline V lookup: CDR1 SGHTA, CDR2 FQGNSA. V lost 2 bases, J lost 0 bases, and 10 bases lay in between. The CDR3 extends over 15 amino acids. Here the CDR3 DNA reads TGTGCCAGCAGCTTACTTTCGACGGTGAACACTGAAGCTTTCTTT. It is translated as CASSLLSTVNTEAFF.

Ten or more counts support this clonotype. The rearrangement links TRBV30 to TRBJ2-1; D not certain. This CDR3 has 14 residues. Germline V gives CDR1 GTSNPN, CDR2 SVGIG (reference sequence). The ends were cut back, 1 base at V and 4 bases at J, with 11 bases in the middle. The CDR3 region is CAWSGSATYNEQFF. Written as DNA, the CDR3 is TGTGCCTGGAGTGGAAGCGCCACATACAATGAGCAGTTCTTC.

The V call is TRBV6-1, the J call TRBJ1-2, with D possibly TRBD1 on 6 matching bases. The CDR3 contains 15 residues. V was cut by 4 bases and J by 2 bases, with 14 bases left in between. CDR1 MNHNS and CDR2 SASEGT come from the germline V gene. The CDR3 nucleotides are TGTGCCAGCAGTGGGGACAACACTATAAACTATGGCTACACCTTC. It is translated as CASSGDNTINYGYTF.

This clonotype was counted ten times or more. The chain uses TRBV29-1 and TRBJ2-2, with 10 bases fitting TRBD1. J was trimmed by 4 bases and V by 3 bases; bases with no gene match: 8. The CDR3 is 16 amino acids. Germline loops: CDR1 SQVTM, CDR2 ANQGSEA. CDR3 sequence (DNA): TGCAGCGTTGAGGGAGGTGGGACAGGGGTCACCGGGGAGCTGTTTTTT. It is translated as CSVEGGGTGVTGELFF.

This clonotype was observed a few times. The V and J genes are TRBV7-3 and TRBJ2-3; TRBD2 might be the D (7 bases). The length of the CDR3 is 18 residues. From germline, CDR1 is SGHTA and CDR2 FQGTGA. The ends were cut back, 0 bases at V and 5 bases at J, with 21 bases in the middle. The CDR3 region has the DNA TGTGCCAGCAGCTTAACCGTGGTCGGGGCGGGGGCGAGAGATACGCAGTATTTT. Its protein product is CASSLTVVGAGARDTQYF.

V gene TRBV20-1 combines with J gene TRBJ1-6; D uncertain. Trimming pared 5 bases from V and 9 bases from J, leaving 11 bases between. CDR1 is DFQATT, CDR2 SNEGSKA, per germline (reference sequence). CDR3 length equals 12 residues. The chain's CDR3 is CSAHGSGSPLHF. In DNA, the CDR3 is TGCAGTGCTCACGGGTCAGGTTCACCCCTCCACTTT.

The chain joins TRBV6-5 to TRBJ1-2; 8 bases agree with TRBD1. V lost 3 bases to trimming and J lost 8 bases; unmatched junction nucleotides: 14. CDR1 and CDR2 (germline): MNHEY, SVGAGI. CDR3 length: 16 residues. This chain's CDR3 is CASSYSSTGDKGGYTF. The DNA for the CDR3 is TGTGCCAGCAGTTATTCTTCGACAGGGGATAAGGGAGGCTACACCTTC.

This clonotype was observed a few times. The chain couples TRBV5-1 to TRBJ2-7; D possibly corresponds to TRBD1 (6 bases). This CDR3 spans 13 amino acids. Looked up from germline, CDR1 is SGHRS and CDR2 is YFSETQ. The V end lost 4 bases, the J end lost 9 bases, and 17 bases lay between the germline ends. CDR3 sequence (DNA): TGCGCCAGCAGCCCGATGGCCGGGACATGGCAGTACTTC. The encoded protein is CASSPMAGTWQYF.

V and J are TRBV11-2 and TRBJ2-2; D ambiguous. Trimming pared 1 base from V and 7 bases from J, leaving 13 bases between. From germline, CDR1 is SGHAT and CDR2 FQNNGV. The CDR3 has 15 amino acids. Written as DNA, the CDR3 is TGTGCCAGCAGCTTAGTTGTAGACACCGGCGGGGAGCTGTTTTTT. This sequence encodes CASSLVVDTGGELFF.

This clonotype was seen ten or more times. The V gene is TRBV20-1, the J gene TRBJ2-1; 15 positions match TRBD2. J lost 3 bases, V lost 1 base, and 4 bases had no gene match. CDR1 and CDR2 from the germline V gene are DFQATT and SNEGSKA (reference sequence). The CDR3 runs to 17 residues. This CDR3 reads CSARGGTSGRFYNEQFF. Written as DNA, the CDR3 is TGCAGTGCTAGAGGGGGGACTAGCGGGAGGTTCTACAATGAGCAGTTCTTC.

This chain joins TRBV18 and TRBJ1-3, with D perhaps TRBD1 (5 bases). The V gene's germline CDR1 is KGHSH and CDR2 LQKENI. CDR3 size: 16 residues. The V end was cut by 3 bases, the J end by 2 bases, with 14 bases between. CDR3 loop: CASSPSATGAGNTIYF. The CDR3, as DNA: TGTGCCAGCTCACCTTCAGCCACGGGGGCTGGAAACACCATATATTTT.

This clonotype was seen a few times. CDR3 residues: CASSYTSGTVEAFF. The DNA for the CDR3 is TGCGCCAGCAGCTACACCTCCGGGACAGTAGAAGCTTTCTTT. This chain joins TRBV5-1 and TRBJ1-1; 7 bases match TRBD1. The length of the CDR3 is 14 residues. Germline V gene data show CDR1 as SGHRS and CDR2 as YFSETQ. The trim removed 3 bases at V and 8 bases at J, leaving 10 bases unmatched.

V gene TRBV20-1 combines with J gene TRBJ2-7, with D perhaps TRBD1 (5 bases). This CDR3 has 14 residues. Germline CDR1 DFQATT, CDR2 SNEGSKA (reference sequence). Trimming cost V 2 bases and J 2 bases, with 13 bases left between them. The CDR3 is CSARKGNSAYEQYF. DNA of the CDR3: TGCAGTGCTAGAAAGGGGAACAGCGCCTACGAGCAGTACTTC.